The text below deals with one TCR beta chain. Its antigen remains unknown. Germline CDR1 is SGHRS and CDR2 is YFSETQ. The CDR3 is 14 amino acids. Trimming removed 5 bases at V and 3 bases at J, with 14 bases between. Only in-frame clones appear in the TCRdb table, and some are missing; sequencing was by immunoSEQ multiplex PCR. This sample carries roughly 92,000 clones, more than 80% of them seen once, and the ten largest clones take roughly 8.7%. This sample was included in a study of OX40 agonist ivuxolimab in advanced cancers. Study observations and caveats: Low normalized T-cell clonal expansion also characterized some of the nonresponders.

With autoimmune disease history or systemic immunosuppression, patients were excluded. The sample was CD4+ or CD8+ T cells sorted from blood, taken in a trial of the OX40 agonist ivuxolimab. The chain uses TRBV5-1 and TRBJ1-1; D is undetermined. The receptor was isolated from an adult with an advanced solid tumor such as melanoma, head and neck, liver or kidney cancer. The CDR3 spells CASSISGVDTEAFF. The CDR3 nucleotides are TGCGCCAGCAGTATAAGCGGGGTGGACACTGAAGCTTTCTTT.